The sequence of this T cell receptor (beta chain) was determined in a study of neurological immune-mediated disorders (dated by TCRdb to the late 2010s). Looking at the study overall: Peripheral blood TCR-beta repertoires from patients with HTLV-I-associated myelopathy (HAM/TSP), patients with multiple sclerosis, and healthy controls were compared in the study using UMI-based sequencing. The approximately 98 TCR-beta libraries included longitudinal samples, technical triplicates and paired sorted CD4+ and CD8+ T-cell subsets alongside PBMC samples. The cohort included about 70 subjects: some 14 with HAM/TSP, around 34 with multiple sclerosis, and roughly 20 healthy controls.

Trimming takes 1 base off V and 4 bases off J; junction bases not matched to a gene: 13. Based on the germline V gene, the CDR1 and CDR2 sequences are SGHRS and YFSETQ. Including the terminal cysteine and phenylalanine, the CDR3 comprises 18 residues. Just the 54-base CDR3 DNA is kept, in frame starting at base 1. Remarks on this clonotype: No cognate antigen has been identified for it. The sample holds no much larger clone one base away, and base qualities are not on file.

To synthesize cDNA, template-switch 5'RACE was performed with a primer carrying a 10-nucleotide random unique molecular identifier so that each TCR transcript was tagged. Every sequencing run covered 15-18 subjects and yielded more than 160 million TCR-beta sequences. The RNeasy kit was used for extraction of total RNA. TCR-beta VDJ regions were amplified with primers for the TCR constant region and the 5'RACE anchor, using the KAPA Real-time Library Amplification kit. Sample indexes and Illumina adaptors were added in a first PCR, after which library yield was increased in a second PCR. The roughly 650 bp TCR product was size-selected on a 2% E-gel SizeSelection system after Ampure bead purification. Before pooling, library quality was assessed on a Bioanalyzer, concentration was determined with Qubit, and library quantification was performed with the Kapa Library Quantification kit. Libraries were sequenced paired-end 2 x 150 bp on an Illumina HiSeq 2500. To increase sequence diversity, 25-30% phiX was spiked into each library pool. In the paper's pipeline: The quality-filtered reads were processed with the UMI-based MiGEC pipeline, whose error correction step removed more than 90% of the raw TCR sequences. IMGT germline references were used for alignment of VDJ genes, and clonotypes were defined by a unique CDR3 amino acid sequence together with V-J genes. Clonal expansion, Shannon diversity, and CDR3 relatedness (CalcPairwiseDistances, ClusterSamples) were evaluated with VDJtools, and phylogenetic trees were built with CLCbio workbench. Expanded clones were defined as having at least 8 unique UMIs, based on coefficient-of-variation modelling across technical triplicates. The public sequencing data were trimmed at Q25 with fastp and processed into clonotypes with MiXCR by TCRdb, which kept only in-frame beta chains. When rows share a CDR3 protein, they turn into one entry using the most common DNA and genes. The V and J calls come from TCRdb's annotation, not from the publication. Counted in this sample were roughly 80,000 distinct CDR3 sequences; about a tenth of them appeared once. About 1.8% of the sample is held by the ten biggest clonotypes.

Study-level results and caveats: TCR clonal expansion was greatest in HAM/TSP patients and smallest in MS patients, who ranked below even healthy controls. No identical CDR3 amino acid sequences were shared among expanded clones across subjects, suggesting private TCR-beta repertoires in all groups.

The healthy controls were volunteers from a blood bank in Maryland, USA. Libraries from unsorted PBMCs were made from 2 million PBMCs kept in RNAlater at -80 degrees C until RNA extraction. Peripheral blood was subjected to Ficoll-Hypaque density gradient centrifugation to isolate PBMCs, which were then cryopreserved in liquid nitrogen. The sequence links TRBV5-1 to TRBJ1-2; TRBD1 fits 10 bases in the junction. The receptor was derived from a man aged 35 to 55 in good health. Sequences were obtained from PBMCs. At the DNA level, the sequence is TGCGCCAGCAGCTTGTTTGTGACAGGGGGCGCTTACGCCTATGGCTACACCTTC. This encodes CASSLFVTGGAYAYGYTF.